These 24 T cell receptor beta chains originate from one sample sequenced in a study of CD8 T cells in Susac syndrome. Reverse transcription used about 0.45 to 1 ug RNA and random hexamers. Each CDR3 protein is one row after TCRdb ran MiXCR on the immunoSEQ multiplex PCR reads. This table has around 80,000 distinct CDR3 sequences, more than 85% appearing once. The sequencing input was CD8+ T cells from PBMCs. The receptors originated from a human donor with multiple sclerosis.

V and J are TRBV18 and TRBJ1-4, with no clear D. The germline V gene has CDR1 KGHSH and CDR2 LQKENI. The CDR3 contains 15 residues. Deletions cut 2 bases from V and 0 bases from J, with 7 bases between. The CDR3 DNA reads TGTGCCAGCTCACCATGGTCAACAACTAATGAAAAACTGTTTTTT. Protein sequence: CASSPWSTTNEKLFF.

V is TRBV13 and J is TRBJ2-1, with D perhaps matching TRBD2 (6 bases). Trimming pared 0 bases from V and 3 bases from J, leaving 21 bases between. Germline V CDR1 and CDR2: PRHDT, FYEKMQ (reference sequence). The CDR3 spans 19 residues. The CDR3 loop is CASSLGVRGERAYYNEQFF. The DNA for the CDR3 is TGTGCCAGCAGCTTAGGCGTCCGCGGTGAGCGGGCCTACTACAATGAGCAGTTCTTC.

The chain combines TRBV7-3 with TRBJ1-2; no clear D gene. V was shortened by 5 bases and J by 1 base, with 14 bases between the two germline ends. This CDR3 is 15 amino acids long. Germline V gene lookup returns CDR1 SGHTA and CDR2 FQGTGA. DNA of the CDR3: TGTGCCAGCAGCCCCTCAGACCAGATTAACTATGGCTACACCTTC. It yields the protein CASSPSDQINYGYTF.

The J gene is TRBJ1-2, the V gene TRBV7-3; no clear D gene. Trimming stripped 4 bases from V and 3 bases from J, with 9 bases between. The CDR3 extends over 13 amino acids. Germline loops: CDR1 SGHTA, CDR2 FQGTGA. The CDR3 coding sequence is TGTGCCAGCAGCTCATCAGCCTACTATGGCTACACCTTC. Its translation: CASSSSAYYGYTF.

CDR3 bases: TGTGCCAGCGGAAACAGGGGGAACACTGAAGCTTTCTTT. Protein: CASGNRGNTEAFF. The rearrangement joins TRBV27 to TRBJ1-1; 7 bases map to TRBD1. This CDR3 contains 13 residues. The V and J ends lost 8 bases and 1 base, in that order; junction bases with no gene match: 4. From germline, CDR1 is MNHEY and CDR2 SMNVEV (reference sequence).

The rearrangement links TRBV27 to TRBJ2-7, with D perhaps matching TRBD1 or TRBD2 (5 bases each). The germline V and J ends were trimmed by 3 bases and 7 bases, with 16 bases remaining between them. The CDR3 is 14 residues long. Germline V gene sequence: CDR1 MNHEY, CDR2 SMNVEV (reference sequence). The CDR3 DNA reads as TGTGCCAGCAGTTTTGGGACGGGGCTGGGGGAGCAGTACTTC. Translation gives CASSFGTGLGEQYF.

This clonotype was detected once. The V call is TRBV4-1, the J call TRBJ2-7; TRBD1 matches 7 bases. V lost 0 bases to trimming and J lost 0 bases; unmatched junction nucleotides: 8. Looked up from germline, CDR1 is MGHRA and CDR2 is YSYEKL. The CDR3 consists of 17 residues. The CDR3 sequence: CASSQDTTGQLSYEQYF. In DNA, the CDR3 is TGCGCCAGCAGCCAAGATACCACGGGACAGCTCTCCTACGAGCAGTACTTC.

The rearrangement links TRBV6-5 to TRBJ2-7; 9 nucleotides match TRBD1. CDR1 MNHEY and CDR2 SVGAGI come from the germline V gene. V shed 6 bases, J shed 3 bases, and the junction held 6 bases outside the gene matches. The length of the CDR3 is 14 residues. The CDR3 DNA follows: TGTGCCAGCAGGGCCGGGACAGGGATCTACGAGCAGTACTTC. It is translated as CASRAGTGIYEQYF.

The V call is TRBV15, the J call TRBJ2-5; TRBD2 is a possible D gene (7 bases). This CDR3 spans 13 amino acids. The germline V gene encodes CDR1 LNHNV and CDR2 YYDKDF (reference sequence). The ends were cut back, 8 bases at V and 4 bases at J, with 14 bases in the middle. CDR3 nucleotide sequence: TGTGCCACCGGGGGGGGCCTGTCAGAGACCCAGTACTTC. It is translated as CATGGGLSETQYF. Full variable domain (missing parts from reference TRBV15 and TRBJ2-5): DAMVIQNPRYQVTQFGKPVTLSCSQTLNHNVMYWYQQKSSQAPKLLFHYYDKDFNNEADTPDNFQSRRPNTSFCFLDIRSPGLGDTAMYLCATGGGLSETQYFGPGTRLLVL.

V is TRBV3-1 and J is TRBJ1-5; D not resolved. Looked up from germline, CDR1 is LGHDT and CDR2 is YNNKEL (reference sequence). The CDR3 is 14 amino acids. V was trimmed by 1 base and J by 10 bases, leaving 14 bases between them. The CDR3, as DNA: TGTGCCAGCAGCCAAGTCCTAACCCTCATTCCCCAGCATTTT. Protein product: CASSQVLTLIPQHF.

The genes are TRBV6-6 and TRBJ2-5; D ambiguous. Per germline, CDR1 MNHNY and CDR2 SVGAGI (reference sequence). Trimming stripped 5 bases from V and 2 bases from J, with 12 bases between. The CDR3 extends over 14 amino acids. The chain's CDR3 is CASSDGGRQETQYF. DNA of the CDR3: TGTGCCAGCAGTGACGGTGGGCGGCAAGAGACCCAGTACTTC.

This sequence joins TRBV12-3 or TRBV12-4 and TRBJ1-1, with D possibly matching TRBD1 (5 bases). V shed 8 bases and J shed 5 bases, with 9 bases lying between them. The CDR3 has 11 residues. In DNA, the CDR3 is TGTGCCAGCCTAGAGGGGACTGAAGCTTTCTTT. It yields the protein CASLEGTEAFF.

The gene calls are TRBV4-1 and TRBJ2-1, with TRBD2 identical over 7 bases. V shed 1 base and J 0 bases; nucleotides not matched to a gene: 12. The CDR3 sequence is 19 residues long. Germline CDR1 is MGHRA and CDR2 is YSYEKL. CDR3 region: CASSQGSGGRSSSYNEQFF. DNA of the CDR3: TGCGCCAGCAGCCAAGGGTCCGGCGGGAGATCCTCCTCCTACAATGAGCAGTTCTTC.

The V and J genes are TRBV12-3 or TRBV12-4 and TRBJ2-4; no clear D gene. The CDR3 is 15 residues long. V was clipped by 3 bases and J by 0 bases, with 9 bases between them. This chain's CDR3 is CASSFGFRAKNIQYF. CDR3 nucleotides: TGTGCCAGCAGTTTTGGGTTTCGAGCCAAAAACATTCAGTACTTC.

This clonotype has only one observation. J is TRBJ2-2 and V is TRBV6-4; D gene unclear. Looked up from germline, CDR1 is MRHNA and CDR2 is SNTAGT. Trimming took 2 bases from V and 0 from J, leaving 1 base between them. The CDR3 spans 13 residues. The CDR3 reads CASSDPNTGELFF. The CDR3 coding sequence is TGTGCCAGCAGTGACCCGAACACCGGGGAGCTGTTTTTT.

The V gene is TRBV27, the J gene TRBJ2-7, with 12 bases aligning to TRBD2. CDR3 length: 16 residues. The junction had 11 bases not matched to a gene; V was cut back by 5 bases and J by 6 bases. Germline CDR1 MNHEY, CDR2 SMNVEV (reference sequence). For the CDR3, the DNA is TGTGCCAGCAGTCCGCTAAAGACTAGCGGGAGCGCCGAGCAGTACTTC. This sequence encodes CASSPLKTSGSAEQYF.

J is TRBJ2-1 and V is TRBV4-2; weak D call: TRBD2 (6 bases). Germline CDR1 and CDR2: LGHNA and YNFKEQ. V was cut by 3 bases and J by 6 bases, with 18 bases left in between. The CDR3 totals 16 residues. The CDR3 loop reads CASSHGAPRGSNEQFF. CDR3 bases: TGTGCCAGCAGCCATGGGGCCCCCCGGGGGAGCAATGAGCAGTTCTTC.

The genes are TRBV12-3 or TRBV12-4 and TRBJ2-5; no reliable D call. The CDR3 runs to 12 residues. The V gene lost 4 bases and the J gene lost 4 bases, with 7 bases spanning the gap. The chain's CDR3 is CASSSALETQYF. CDR3 bases: TGTGCCAGCAGTTCGGCATTAGAGACCCAGTACTTC.

This chain joins TRBV6-1 and TRBJ2-2; 14 nucleotides agree with TRBD2. The CDR3 loop spans 16 amino acids. Germline loops: CDR1 MNHNS, CDR2 SASEGT. Germline trimming cut 5 bases from V and 7 bases from J; bases unmatched to any gene: 6. CDR3 nucleotides: TGTGCCAGCAGTCAGGGACTAGCGGGGGCCCTCGGGGAGCTGTTTTTT. Protein sequence: CASSQGLAGALGELFF.

The gene calls are TRBV5-1 and TRBJ2-7, with a possible D match to TRBD2 (5 bases). Deletions cut 4 bases from V and 0 bases from J, with 11 bases between. Germline V gene lookup returns CDR1 SGHRS and CDR2 YFSETQ. This CDR3 has 14 amino acids. For the CDR3, the DNA is TGCGCCAGCAGCCAAGTAGGGAGCTCCTACGAGCAGTACTTC. It yields the protein CASSQVGSSYEQYF.

The gene calls are TRBV3-1 and TRBJ1-1; 7 nucleotides agree with TRBD1. After removal of 2 bases from V and 2 bases from J, the junction contained 11 bases not matched to a gene. The CDR3 has 17 residues. CDR1 and CDR2 (germline): LGHDT, YNNKEL (reference sequence). CDR3 sequence reads: CASSQLGTAGVNTEAFF. The CDR3 nucleotides read TGTGCCAGCAGCCAACTCGGGACAGCCGGGGTAAACACTGAAGCTTTCTTT.

The chain recombines TRBV28 with TRBJ2-7, with 9 bases lining up with TRBD2. Germline trimming cut 6 bases from V and 4 bases from J; bases unmatched to any gene: 10. This CDR3 contains 15 residues. Germline CDR1 is MDHEN and CDR2 is SYDVKM. The CDR3 DNA sequence: TGTGCCAGCAGGCCCGAGACTAGCGGAGGATACGAGCAGTACTTC. This sequence encodes CASRPETSGGYEQYF.

This rearrangement joins TRBV20-1 to TRBJ2-1; TRBD2 matches at 9 bases. The CDR3 extends over 17 amino acids. The germline CDR1 and CDR2 sequences are DFQATT and SNEGSKA (reference sequence). The trim removed 3 bases at V and 7 bases at J, leaving 16 bases unmatched. CDR3 DNA: TGCAGTGCTAGGCCGGGACGCGGGGGGGCGAGATGGAATGAGCAGTTCTTC. It encodes CSARPGRGGARWNEQFF.

The chain recombines TRBV12-3 or TRBV12-4 with TRBJ1-1; the D gene is possibly TRBD1 (6 bases). The CDR3 is made up of 15 amino acids. V was shortened by 6 bases and J by 3 bases, with 17 bases between the two germline ends. The CDR3 coding sequence is TGTGCCAGCAGCCCCTCGGGGGGCTTGCACACTGAAGCTTTCTTT. Translated: CASSPSGGLHTEAFF.